A single sample gave rise to the 15 T cell receptor beta chains below, sequenced in a study of T cells after yellow fever vaccination. TCRdb processed the 5' RACE reads anew with MiXCR; each CDR3 protein has one entry. The data contain a few hundred thousand distinct CDR3 sequences, about 4% of them singletons. The sample in question was PBMCs, obtained 5 days after the yellow fever booster vaccination. The receptor set was obtained from a man aged 18-30 years who received the YFV17D yellow fever vaccine.

This rearrangement joins TRBV28 to TRBJ1-1, with TRBD1 identical over 7 bases. V trimming: 7 bases; J trimming: 0 bases; junction bases outside the gene matches: 2. CDR1 and CDR2 from the germline V gene are MDHEN and SYDVKM. The CDR3 is 13 residues long. The CDR3 DNA reads TGTGCCAGCATTCAGGGGGTGAACACTGAAGCTTTCTTT. It encodes CASIQGVNTEAFF. Complete variable domain (other parts from reference TRBV28 and TRBJ1-1): DVKVTQSSRYLVKRTGEKVFLECVQDMDHENMFWYRQDPGLGLRLIYFSYDVKMKEKGDIPEGYSVSREKKERFSLILESASTNQTSMYLCASIQGVNTEAFFGQGTRLTVV.

The chain carries TRBV7-3 and TRBJ2-3; TRBD2 matches at 7 bases. CDR3 length: 19 amino acids. Germline V lookup: CDR1 SGHTA, CDR2 FQGTGA. V dropped 0 bases and J dropped 2; count of bases not matched to a gene: 14. Here the CDR3 reads CASSLTLPRQAGYTDTQYF. CDR3 DNA sequence: TGTGCCAGCAGCTTAACCCTCCCCCGTCAAGCGGGGTACACAGATACGCAGTATTTT.

In this sample, this clonotype turned up many times. The gene calls are TRBV3-1 and TRBJ1-2; D may be TRBD1 (5 bases). V was pared by 4 bases and J by 4 bases, with 10 bases between. Germline CDR1 LGHDT, CDR2 YNNKEL (reference sequence). This CDR3 spans 13 amino acids. The CDR3 spells CASSRDGGYGYTF. CDR3 bases: TGTGCCAGCAGCCGGGACGGCGGCTATGGCTACACCTTC.

This clonotype was counted between two and nine times. The rearrangement uses TRBV6-5 and TRBJ2-2; a possible D gene is TRBD1 (7 bases). Per the germline V gene, CDR1 is MNHEY and CDR2 is SVGAGI. The CDR3 covers 14 residues. With 8 bases removed from V and 1 base from J, the gap between germline ends came to 11 bases. CDR3 nucleotide sequence: TGTGCCAGCCGGGGGACAGTGAACACCGGGGAGCTGTTTTTT. Its translation: CASRGTVNTGELFF.

CDR3 sequence (DNA): TGTGCCAGCAGTTTCCCCGGACTAGCGGGGAACAATGAGCAGTTCTTC. Amino acid sequence: CASSFPGLAGNNEQFF. The rearrangement uses TRBV12-3 or TRBV12-4 and TRBJ2-1; 12 nucleotides match TRBD2. CDR3 length: 16 amino acids. The J segment lost 5 bases and the V segment lost 3 bases, leaving 5 bases of the junction unmatched.

The chain links TRBV7-2 to TRBJ1-5; D gene ambiguous. There are 13 residues in the CDR3. Trimming pared 3 bases from V and 4 bases from J, leaving 7 bases between. CDR1 SGHTA and CDR2 FQGNSA come from the germline V gene. The DNA for the CDR3 is TGTGCCAGCAGCTTTACAAGGAATCAGCCCCAGCATTTT. Amino acids: CASSFTRNQPQHF.

The rearrangement links TRBV28 to TRBJ2-1; the match to TRBD1 covers 8 bases. V lost 2 bases and J lost 4; bases outside the gene matches: 1. Per the germline V gene, CDR1 is MDHEN and CDR2 is SYDVKM. There are 14 residues in the CDR3. The CDR3 loop is CASSLGDRYNEQFF. The CDR3 nucleotides are TGTGCCAGCAGTTTAGGGGACAGGTACAATGAGCAGTTCTTC.

This clonotype was recorded a few times. The J gene is TRBJ1-4, the V gene TRBV3-1; D is unclear. V was clipped by 4 bases and J by 5 bases, with 14 bases between them. Germline-derived CDR1 and CDR2 are LGHDT and YNNKEL (reference sequence). This CDR3 contains 15 residues. DNA for the CDR3: TGTGCCAGCAGCCGACCGGGAAGCACCAATGAAAAACTGTTTTTT. It yields the protein CASSRPGSTNEKLFF.

A word on this clonotype: The conserved phenylalanine or tryptophan is not found at the CDR3 terminus, so this likely reflects a read error. The DNA is omitted, as the CDR3 cannot be located on it reliably, and the CDR3 follows TCRdb's listing. This chain uses TRBV18 with TRBJ2-5. Including both end residues, the CDR3 is 13 amino acids long. Germline loops: CDR1 KGHSH, CDR2 LQKENI. CDR3 region: CASSPSDSGSIGL.

This clonotype was detected many times. This chain connects TRBV20-1 to TRBJ2-1; TRBD2 matches 11 bases. The CDR3 covers 15 residues. Germline V CDR1 and CDR2: DFQATT, SNEGSKA (reference sequence). With V trimmed by 5 bases and J by 0 bases, 3 bases remained unmatched. The CDR3 DNA reads as TGCAGTGCTTTAGCGGGGGGGAGCTCCTACAATGAGCAGTTCTTC. It specifies CSALAGGSSYNEQFF.

This clonotype was seen a handful of times. The rearrangement links TRBV20-1 to TRBJ1-6; 8 nucleotides align to TRBD1. The V gene end was trimmed by 6 bases and the J gene end by 0 bases; junction bases not matched to a gene: 10. This CDR3 is built from 17 residues. Germline loops: CDR1 DFQATT, CDR2 SNEGSKA (reference sequence). The CDR3 coding sequence is TGCAGTGCCAAACGGACAGGGCCAAGCTCCTATAATTCACCCCTCCACTTT. Translating gives CSAKRTGPSSYNSPLHF.

Many counts were recorded for this clonotype. The chain uses TRBV18 and TRBJ1-2, with TRBD1 identical over 11 bases. V lost 6 bases, J lost 3 bases, and 6 bases stayed unmatched. CDR3 size: 15 residues. Germline CDR1 is KGHSH and CDR2 is LQKENI. The CDR3 region has the DNA TGTGCCAGCTCCCAAGGACAGGGGGCGTACTATGGCTACACCTTC. The encoded protein is CASSQGQGAYYGYTF.

This clonotype was counted at least ten times. The V and J genes are TRBV28 and TRBJ1-1; 7 nucleotides align to TRBD1. Germline lookup yields CDR1 MDHEN and CDR2 SYDVKM. The CDR3 has 14 amino acids. V lost 5 bases to trimming and J lost 9 bases; unmatched junction nucleotides: 12. The CDR3 bases are TGTGCCAGCAGTGCCCCGGGACAGCGGATTCAAGCTTTCTTT. This gives the protein CASSAPGQRIQAFF. The full variable domain, in which reference TRBV28 and TRBJ1-1 provide the parts outside the CDR3, is DVKVTQSSRYLVKRTGEKVFLECVQDMDHENMFWYRQDPGLGLRLIYFSYDVKMKEKGDIPEGYSVSREKKERFSLILESASTNQTSMYLCASSAPGQRIQAFFGQGTRLTVV.

The chain has TRBV20-1 and TRBJ2-1, with 14 bases that match TRBD2. The CDR3 runs to 16 residues. Germline V CDR1 and CDR2: DFQATT, SNEGSKA (reference sequence). Trimming removed 4 bases from V and 12 bases from J; junction bases left unmatched: 14. For the CDR3, the DNA is TGCAGTGCTAAGGGACTAGCGGGGGCTACCGGGGAATTGCAGTTCTTC. Translated, it gives CSAKGLAGATGELQFF.

There are a few counts of this clonotype. The V gene is TRBV19, the J gene TRBJ1-1; 8 positions match TRBD1. With V trimmed by 7 bases and J by 3 bases, 1 base remained unmatched. Germline V gene sequence: CDR1 LNHDA, CDR2 SQIVND (reference sequence). CDR3 length equals 12 residues. DNA of the CDR3: TGTGCCAGTAACAGGGGGTACACTGAAGCTTTCTTT. Translated: CASNRGYTEAFF.